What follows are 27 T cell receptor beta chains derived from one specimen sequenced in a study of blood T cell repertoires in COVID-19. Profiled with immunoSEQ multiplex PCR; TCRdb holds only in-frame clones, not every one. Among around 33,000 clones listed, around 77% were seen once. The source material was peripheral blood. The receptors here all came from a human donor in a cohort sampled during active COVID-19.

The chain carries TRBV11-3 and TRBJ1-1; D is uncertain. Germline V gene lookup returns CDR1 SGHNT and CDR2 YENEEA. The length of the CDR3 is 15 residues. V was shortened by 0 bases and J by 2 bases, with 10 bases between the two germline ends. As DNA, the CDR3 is TGTGCCAGCAGCTTAGATAGCCGAATCAACACTGAAGCTTTCTTT. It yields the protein CASSLDSRINTEAFF.

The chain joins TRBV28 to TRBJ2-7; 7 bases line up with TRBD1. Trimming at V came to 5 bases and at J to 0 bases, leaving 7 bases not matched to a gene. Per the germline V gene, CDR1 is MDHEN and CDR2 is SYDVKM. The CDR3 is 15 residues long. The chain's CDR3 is CASSTGTASSYEQYF. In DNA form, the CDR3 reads TGTGCCAGCAGTACCGGGACAGCAAGCTCCTACGAGCAGTACTTC.

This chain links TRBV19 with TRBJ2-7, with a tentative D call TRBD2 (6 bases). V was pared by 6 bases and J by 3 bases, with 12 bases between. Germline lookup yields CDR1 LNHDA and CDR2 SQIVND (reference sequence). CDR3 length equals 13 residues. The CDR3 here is CASRGEVDYEQYF. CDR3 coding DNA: TGTGCCAGTAGAGGGGAGGTTGACTACGAGCAGTACTTC.

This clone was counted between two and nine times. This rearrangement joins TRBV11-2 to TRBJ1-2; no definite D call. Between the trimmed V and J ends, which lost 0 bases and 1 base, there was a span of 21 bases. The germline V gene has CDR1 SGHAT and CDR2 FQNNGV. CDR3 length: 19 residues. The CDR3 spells CASSLDVSRYPRINYGYTF. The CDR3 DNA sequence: TGTGCCAGCAGCTTAGATGTATCCAGATACCCTCGAATTAACTATGGCTACACCTTC.

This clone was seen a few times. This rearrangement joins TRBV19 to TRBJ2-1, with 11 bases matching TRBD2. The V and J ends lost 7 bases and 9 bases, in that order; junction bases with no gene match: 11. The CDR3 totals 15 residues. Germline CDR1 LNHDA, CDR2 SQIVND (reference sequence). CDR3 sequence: CASKKVAGGPVEQFF. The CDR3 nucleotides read TGTGCCAGTAAAAAAGTAGCGGGAGGGCCAGTTGAGCAGTTCTTC.

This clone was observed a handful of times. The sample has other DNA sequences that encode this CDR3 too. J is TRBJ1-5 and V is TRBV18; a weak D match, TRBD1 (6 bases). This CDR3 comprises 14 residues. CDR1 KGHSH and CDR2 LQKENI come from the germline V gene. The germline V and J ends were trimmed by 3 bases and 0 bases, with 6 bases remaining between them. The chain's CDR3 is CASSPDSSNQPQHF. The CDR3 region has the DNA TGTGCCAGCTCACCGGACAGTAGCAATCAGCCCCAGCATTTT. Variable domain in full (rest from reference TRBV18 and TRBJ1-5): NAGVMQNPRHLVRRRGQEARLRCSPMKGHSHVYWYRQLPEEGLKFMVYLQKENIIDESGMPKERFSAEFPKEGPSILRIQQVVRGDSAAYFCASSPDSSNQPQHFGDGTRLSIL.

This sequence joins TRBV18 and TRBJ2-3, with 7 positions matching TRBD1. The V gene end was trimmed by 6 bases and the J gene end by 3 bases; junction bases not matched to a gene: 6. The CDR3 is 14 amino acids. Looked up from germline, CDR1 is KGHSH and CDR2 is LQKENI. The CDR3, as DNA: TGTGCCAGCTCCCTCGACAGGGTAACAGATACGCAGTATTTT. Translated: CASSLDRVTDTQYF.

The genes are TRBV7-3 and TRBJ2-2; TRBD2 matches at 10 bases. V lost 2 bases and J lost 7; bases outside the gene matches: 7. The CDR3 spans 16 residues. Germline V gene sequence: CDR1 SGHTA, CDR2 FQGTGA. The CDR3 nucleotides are TGTGCCAGCAGCTTAGTGGGACTAGCGACGGGCGGGGAGCTGTTTTTT. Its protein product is CASSLVGLATGGELFF.

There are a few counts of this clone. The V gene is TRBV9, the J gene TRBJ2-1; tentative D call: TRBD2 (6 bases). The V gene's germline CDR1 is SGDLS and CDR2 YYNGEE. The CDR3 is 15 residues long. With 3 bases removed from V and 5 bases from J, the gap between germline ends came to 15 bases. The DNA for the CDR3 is TGTGCCAGCAGCGCCGGGACTCTAGGAAACAATGAGCAGTTCTTC. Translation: CASSAGTLGNNEQFF.

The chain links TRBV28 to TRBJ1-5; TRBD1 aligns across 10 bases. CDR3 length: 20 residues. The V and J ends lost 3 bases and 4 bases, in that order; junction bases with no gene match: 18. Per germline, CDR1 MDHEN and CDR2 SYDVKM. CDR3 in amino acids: CASSFPTGQGRLTRNQPQHF. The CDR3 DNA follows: TGTGCCAGCAGTTTCCCGACGGGACAGGGGAGGCTGACTAGAAATCAGCCCCAGCATTTT.

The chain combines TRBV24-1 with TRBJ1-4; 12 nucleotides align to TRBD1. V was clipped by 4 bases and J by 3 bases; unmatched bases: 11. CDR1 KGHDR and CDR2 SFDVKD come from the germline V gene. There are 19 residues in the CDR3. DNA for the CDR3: TGTGCCACCAGTGACCCACCCGGGACAGGGGGCGCGGCTAATGAAAAACTGTTTTTT. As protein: CATSDPPGTGGAANEKLFF.

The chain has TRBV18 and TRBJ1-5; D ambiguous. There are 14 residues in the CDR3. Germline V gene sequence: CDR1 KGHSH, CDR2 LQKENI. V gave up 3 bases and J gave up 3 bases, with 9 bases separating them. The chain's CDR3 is CASSPSRNNQPQHF. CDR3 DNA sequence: TGTGCCAGCTCACCGAGCAGGAACAATCAGCCCCAGCATTTT.

The chain's CDR3 is CASSQEEGNYGYTF. The CDR3 coding sequence is TGTGCCAGCAGCCAAGAGGAGGGGAACTATGGCTACACCTTC. The J gene is TRBJ1-2, the V gene TRBV4-2, with TRBD1 as a possible D gene (5 bases). The length of the CDR3 is 14 residues. The germline V gene encodes CDR1 LGHNA and CDR2 YNFKEQ. V was shortened by 0 bases and J by 2 bases, with 7 bases between the two germline ends.

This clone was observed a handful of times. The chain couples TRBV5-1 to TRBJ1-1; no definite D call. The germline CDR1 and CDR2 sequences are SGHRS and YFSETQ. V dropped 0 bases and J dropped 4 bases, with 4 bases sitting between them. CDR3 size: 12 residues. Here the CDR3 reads CASSLGVTEAFF. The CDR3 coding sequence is TGCGCCAGCAGCTTGGGAGTCACTGAAGCTTTCTTT.

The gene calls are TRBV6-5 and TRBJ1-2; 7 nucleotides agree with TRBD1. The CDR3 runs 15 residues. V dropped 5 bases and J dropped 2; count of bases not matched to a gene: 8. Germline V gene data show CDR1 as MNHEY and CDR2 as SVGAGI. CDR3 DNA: TGTGCCAGCAGTACCCTACAGACAGGGAACTATGGCTACACCTTC. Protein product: CASSTLQTGNYGYTF.

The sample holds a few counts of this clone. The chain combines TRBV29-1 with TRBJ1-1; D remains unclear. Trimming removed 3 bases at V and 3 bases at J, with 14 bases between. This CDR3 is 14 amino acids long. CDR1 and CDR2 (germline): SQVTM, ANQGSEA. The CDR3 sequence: CSVDSQAYDTEAFF. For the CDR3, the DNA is TGCAGCGTTGACTCGCAGGCGTACGACACTGAAGCTTTCTTT.

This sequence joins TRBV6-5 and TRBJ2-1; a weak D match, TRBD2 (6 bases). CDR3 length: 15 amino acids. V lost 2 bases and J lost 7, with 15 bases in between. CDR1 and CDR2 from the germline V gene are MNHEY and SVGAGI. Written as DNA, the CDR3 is TGTGCCAGCAGTTACGGGGGACTCCGTTTGAATGAGCAGTTCTTC. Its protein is CASSYGGLRLNEQFF.

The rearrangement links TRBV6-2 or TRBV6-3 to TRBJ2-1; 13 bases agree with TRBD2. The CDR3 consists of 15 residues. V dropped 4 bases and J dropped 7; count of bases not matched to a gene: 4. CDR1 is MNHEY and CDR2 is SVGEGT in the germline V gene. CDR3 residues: CASSWTSGSWNEQFF. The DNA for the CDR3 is TGTGCCAGCAGTTGGACTAGCGGGAGTTGGAATGAGCAGTTCTTC.

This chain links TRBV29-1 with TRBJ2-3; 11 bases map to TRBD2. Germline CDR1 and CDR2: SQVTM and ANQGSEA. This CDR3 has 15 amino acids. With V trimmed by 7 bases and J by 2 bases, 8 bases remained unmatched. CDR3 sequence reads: CSAPLAGGLTDTQYF. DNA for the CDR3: TGCAGCGCACCGCTAGCGGGGGGACTCACAGATACGCAGTATTTT.

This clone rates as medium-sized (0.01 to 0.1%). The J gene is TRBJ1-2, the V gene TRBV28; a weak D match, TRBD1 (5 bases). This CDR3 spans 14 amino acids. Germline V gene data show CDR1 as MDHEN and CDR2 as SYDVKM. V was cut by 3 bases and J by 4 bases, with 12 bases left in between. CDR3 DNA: TGTGCCAGCAGTTTGGCAGGGCACCTCTATGGCTACACCTTC. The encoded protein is CASSLAGHLYGYTF.

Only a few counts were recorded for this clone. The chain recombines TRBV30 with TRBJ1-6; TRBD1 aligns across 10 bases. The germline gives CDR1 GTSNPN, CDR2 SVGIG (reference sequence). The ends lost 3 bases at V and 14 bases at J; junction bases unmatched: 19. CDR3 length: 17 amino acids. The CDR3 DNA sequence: TGTGCCTGGAGAGGAGACCACCCGGGACAGGGGAGATTTTCCCTCCACTTT. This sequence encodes CAWRGDHPGQGRFSLHF. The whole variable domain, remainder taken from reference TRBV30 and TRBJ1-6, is SQTIHQWPATLVQPVGSPLSLECTVEGTSNPNLYWYRQAAGRGLQLLFYSVGIGQISSEVPQNLSASRPQDRQFILSSKKLLLSDSGFYLCAWRGDHPGQGRFSLHFGNGTRLTVT.

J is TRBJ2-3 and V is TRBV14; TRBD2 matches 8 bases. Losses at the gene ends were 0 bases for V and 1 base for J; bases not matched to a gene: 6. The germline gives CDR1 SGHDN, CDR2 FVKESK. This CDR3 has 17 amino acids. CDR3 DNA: TGTGCCAGCAGCCAAGATAGGGCGGGAGGCCGCACAGATACGCAGTATTTT. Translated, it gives CASSQDRAGGRTDTQYF.

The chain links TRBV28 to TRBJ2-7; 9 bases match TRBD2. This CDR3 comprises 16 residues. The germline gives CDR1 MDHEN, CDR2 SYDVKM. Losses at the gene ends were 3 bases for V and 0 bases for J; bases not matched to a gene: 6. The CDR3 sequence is CASSFTLAGLSYEQYF. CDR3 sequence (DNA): TGTGCCAGCAGTTTTACACTAGCGGGCCTCTCCTACGAGCAGTACTTC.

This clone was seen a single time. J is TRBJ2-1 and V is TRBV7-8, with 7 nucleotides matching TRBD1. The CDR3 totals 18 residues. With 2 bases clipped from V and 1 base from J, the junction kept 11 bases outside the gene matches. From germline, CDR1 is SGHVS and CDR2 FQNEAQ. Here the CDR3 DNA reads TGTGCCAGCAGCTTAAGGGTCCAGGGACAGAGATCCTACAATGAGCAGTTCTTC. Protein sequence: CASSLRVQGQRSYNEQFF.

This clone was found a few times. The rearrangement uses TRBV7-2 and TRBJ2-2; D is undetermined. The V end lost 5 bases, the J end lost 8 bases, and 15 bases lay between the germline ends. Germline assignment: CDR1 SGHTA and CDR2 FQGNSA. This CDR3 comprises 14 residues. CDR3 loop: CASSPVHPRGELFF. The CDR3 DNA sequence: TGTGCCAGCAGCCCCGTTCATCCGAGGGGGGAGCTGTTTTTT. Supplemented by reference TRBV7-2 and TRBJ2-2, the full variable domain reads GAGVSQSPSNKVTEKGKDVELRCDPISGHTALYWYRQSLGQGLEFLIYFQGNSAPDKSGLPSDRFSAERTGGSVSTLTIQRTQQEDSAVYLCASSPVHPRGELFFGEGSRLTVL.

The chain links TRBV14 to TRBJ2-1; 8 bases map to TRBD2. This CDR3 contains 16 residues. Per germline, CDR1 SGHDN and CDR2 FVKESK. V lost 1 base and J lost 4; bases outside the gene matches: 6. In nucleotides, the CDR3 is TGTGCCAGCAGCCAAGTAAGCGGGGGCTCGTACAATGAGCAGTTCTTC. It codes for CASSQVSGGSYNEQFF.

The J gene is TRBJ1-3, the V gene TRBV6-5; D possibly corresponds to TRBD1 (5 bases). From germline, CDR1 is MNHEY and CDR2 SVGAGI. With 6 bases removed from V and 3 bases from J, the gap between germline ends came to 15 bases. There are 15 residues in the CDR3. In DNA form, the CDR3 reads TGTGCCAGCAGACAAGACAGATCGGATGGAAACACCATATATTTT. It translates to CASRQDRSDGNTIYF.